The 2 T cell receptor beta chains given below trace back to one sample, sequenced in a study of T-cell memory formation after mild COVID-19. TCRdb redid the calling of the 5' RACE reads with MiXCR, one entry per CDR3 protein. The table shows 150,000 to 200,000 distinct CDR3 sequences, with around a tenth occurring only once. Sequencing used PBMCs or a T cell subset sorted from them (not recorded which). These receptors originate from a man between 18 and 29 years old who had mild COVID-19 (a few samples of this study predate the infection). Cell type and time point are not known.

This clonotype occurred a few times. CDR3 DNA sequence: TGCGCCAGCAGCCAAGTATACAGAGGCACAGATACGCAGTATTTT. This translates into CASSQVYRGTDTQYF. This chain connects TRBV4-3 to TRBJ2-3, with D unclear. Between the trimmed V and J ends, which lost 1 base and 1 base, there was a span of 9 bases. CDR3 length: 15 residues. Per germline, CDR1 LGHNA and CDR2 YSLEER.

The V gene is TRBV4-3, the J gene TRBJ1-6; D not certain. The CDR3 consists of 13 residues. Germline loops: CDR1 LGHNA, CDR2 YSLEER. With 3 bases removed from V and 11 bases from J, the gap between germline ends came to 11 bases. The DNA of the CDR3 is TGCGCCAGCAGCCAGAACTACGGGACACCCCTCCACTTT. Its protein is CASSQNYGTPLHF.